A few counts support the clone carrying this TCR beta chain. The antigen is not known. This sample was taken from a study of OX40 agonist ivuxolimab in advanced cancers. Study-wide findings and caveats: Those patients achieving a partial response at 0.1-3.0 mg/kg showed among the lowest clonal expansion. More expanded clones were found, on average, in CD8+ than in CD4+ T cells.

TCRdb keeps only in-frame clones here, not all; method: immunoSEQ multiplex PCR. This table has about 100,000 clones, 75% to 95% appearing once. The CDR3 spans 15 residues. Germline CDR1 SGHTA, CDR2 FQGNSA. With 4 bases removed from V and 3 bases from J, the gap between germline ends came to 13 bases. The J gene is TRBJ1-5, the V gene TRBV7-2, with D tentatively TRBD1 (6 bases). The sample here was CD4+ or CD8+ T cells sorted from blood, taken in a trial of the OX40 agonist ivuxolimab. The TCR comes from an adult with an advanced solid tumor such as melanoma, head and neck, liver or kidney cancer. CDR3 region: CASSSQGSANQPQHF. The CDR3 DNA is TGTGCCAGCAGCTCCCAGGGGTCTGCCAATCAGCCCCAGCATTTT.